The 20 T cell receptor beta chains given below trace back to one sample, sequenced in a study of blood T cells in healthy people across ages. It was with a sample-barcoded 5' primer and a J-beta primer mix that a second PCR of roughly 6 to 12 cycles was run. TCRdb analysed the 5' RACE reads with MiXCR anew, one entry per CDR3 protein. The table records more than 650,000 distinct CDR3 sequences, over 20% of them present only once. Sequencing input: blood. Receptor source: a man between 70 and 80 years old in good health.

A few counts support this clonotype. V and J are TRBV11-2 and TRBJ1-1; D gene uncertain. The CDR3 runs 15 residues. Trimming cost V 1 base and J 4 bases, with 13 bases left between them. Germline-derived CDR1 and CDR2 are SGHAT and FQNNGV. CDR3 DNA: TGTGCCAGCAGCTTAGTGGCGGGGTTTGGCACTGAAGCTTTCTTT. As protein: CASSLVAGFGTEAFF. Supplemented by reference TRBV11-2 and TRBJ1-1, the full variable domain reads EAGVAQSPRYKIIEKRQSVAFWCNPISGHATLYWYQQILGQGPKLLIQFQNNGVVDDSQLPKDRFSAERLKGVDSTLKIQPAKLEDSAVYLCASSLVAGFGTEAFFGQGTRLTVV.

V gene TRBV2 combines with J gene TRBJ2-3; 11 bases line up with TRBD1. Germline-derived CDR1 and CDR2 are SNHLY and FYNNEI. V lost 1 base to trimming and J lost 5 bases; unmatched junction nucleotides: 5. This CDR3 comprises 16 residues. The CDR3 sequence: CASSEEDRGLEDTQYF. In DNA form, the CDR3 reads TGTGCCAGCAGTGAAGAGGACAGGGGGCTTGAAGATACGCAGTATTTT. Looking up the rest from reference TRBV2 and TRBJ2-3 gives the full variable domain: EPEVTQTPSHQVTQMGQEVILRCVPISNHLYFYWYRQILGQKVEFLVSFYNNEISEKSEIFDDQFSVERPDGSNFTLKIRSTKLEDSAMYFCASSEEDRGLEDTQYFGPGTRLTVL.

This clonotype turned up a few times. The chain is built from TRBV20-1 and TRBJ1-5; D gene uncertain. The V gene lost 3 bases and the J gene lost 0 bases, with 9 bases spanning the gap. In germline, CDR1 is DFQATT, CDR2 SNEGSKA (reference sequence). The CDR3 consists of 14 residues. CDR3 nucleotides: TGCAGTGCTAGTGGCAGTTATAGCAATCAGCCCCAGCATTTT. Amino acids: CSASGSYSNQPQHF.

Concerning this clonotype: A read error may produce the germline difference seen at one junction end. The rearrangement joins TRBV4-3 to TRBJ2-4; possibly TRBD1 or TRBD2 for D (5 bases each). This CDR3 spans 12 amino acids. The germline gives CDR1 LGHNA, CDR2 YSLEER. CDR3 in DNA: TGCGCCAGCAGCCATGGGGACGGACCCTACATCTTC. Protein sequence: CASSHGDGPYIF.

In its sample, this clonotype was seen a few times. The chain has TRBV15 and TRBJ2-5; D possibly matches TRBD1 or TRBD2 (5 bases each). This CDR3 spans 14 amino acids. Germline V lookup: CDR1 LNHNV, CDR2 YYDKDF (reference sequence). Trimming took off 0 bases at V and 5 bases at J, with 10 bases between the two ends. CDR3 DNA: TGTGCCACCAGCAGAGATCTAGGGGAGGAGACCCAGTACTTC. Residues: CATSRDLGEETQYF.

This clonotype showed up just a few times. The V call is TRBV20-1, the J call TRBJ1-2; the D gene is possibly TRBD1 (6 bases). Germline CDR1 reads DFQATT; CDR2 reads SNEGSKA (reference sequence). There are 13 residues in the CDR3. The germline V and J ends were trimmed by 4 bases and 0 bases, with 9 bases remaining between them. The CDR3 DNA is TGCAGTGCTACCCGGACAGCTAACTATGGCTACACCTTC. Its translation: CSATRTANYGYTF.

The rearrangement uses TRBV4-2 and TRBJ2-3; TRBD2 might be the D (7 bases). The germline gives CDR1 LGHNA, CDR2 YNFKEQ. The CDR3 extends over 17 amino acids. V lost 0 bases and J lost 4, with 17 bases in between. The CDR3 DNA follows: TGTGCCAGCAGCCAAGAATCTAGCGGAGGGGGGGCAGATACGCAGTATTTT. The encoded protein is CASSQESSGGGADTQYF.

Comments on this clonotype: A much larger clone is a single base away; this may be a read error. Given the absence of the conserved phenylalanine or tryptophan at the CDR3 end, a read error is likely. The V gene is TRBV7-2, the J gene TRBJ1-4, with D hard to call. The CDR3 contains 13 residues. With 5 bases removed from V and 7 bases from J, the gap between germline ends came to 11 bases. From germline, CDR1 is SGHTA and CDR2 FQGNSA. The CDR3 sequence: CASSPHAAEKLFL. The CDR3 DNA reads TGTGCCAGCAGCCCCCATGCAGCTGAAAAACTGTTTCTT.

J is TRBJ2-1 and V is TRBV7-3; 7 bases line up with TRBD1. The CDR3 contains 14 residues. Germline V gene lookup returns CDR1 SGHTA and CDR2 FQGTGA. Trimming took 5 bases from V and 5 from J; bases not matched to a gene: 6. For the CDR3, the DNA is TGTGCCAGCAGCACACAGGGGACCCACAATGAGCAGTTCTTC. Encoded protein: CASSTQGTHNEQFF.

This chain uses TRBV5-1 with TRBJ1-1; no clear D. CDR3 length: 14 amino acids. In germline, CDR1 is SGHRS, CDR2 YFSETQ. V lost 7 bases to trimming and J lost 4 bases, with 17 bases between them. The chain's CDR3 is CASQGGVWVTEAFF. The CDR3 DNA follows: TGCGCCAGCCAAGGCGGGGTCTGGGTCACTGAAGCTTTCTTT.

The chain joins TRBV2 to TRBJ2-7; possible D gene TRBD2, 5 bases. This CDR3 comprises 15 residues. The V end was cut by 4 bases, the J end by 0 bases, with 13 bases between. In germline, CDR1 is SNHLY, CDR2 FYNNEI. The CDR3: CASSGIGVSSYEQYF. CDR3 nucleotide sequence: TGTGCCAGCAGTGGAATCGGGGTTTCCTCCTACGAGCAGTACTTC.

The chain couples TRBV5-6 to TRBJ2-5; possible D gene TRBD1, 6 bases. Germline V gene lookup returns CDR1 SGHDT and CDR2 YYEEEE. V shed 1 base and J shed 2 bases, with 15 bases lying between them. This CDR3 contains 16 residues. CDR3 sequence reads: CASSLSPGTKQETQYF. CDR3 coding DNA: TGTGCCAGCAGCTTGTCCCCAGGGACAAAACAAGAGACCCAGTACTTC.

The gene calls are TRBV5-1 and TRBJ2-2, with TRBD1 identical over 9 bases. The V segment lost 4 bases and the J segment 9 bases; nucleotides outside the gene matches: 4. The CDR3 extends over 13 amino acids. The germline V gene has CDR1 SGHRS and CDR2 YFSETQ. The chain's CDR3 is CASSGTGGRELFF. CDR3 coding DNA: TGCGCCAGCAGCGGAACAGGGGGCCGGGAGCTGTTTTTT.

In its sample, this clonotype was seen a few times. The V call is TRBV20-1, the J call TRBJ2-3, with 12 nucleotides matching TRBD2. The length of the CDR3 is 13 residues. Germline lookup yields CDR1 DFQATT and CDR2 SNEGSKA (reference sequence). V was clipped by 5 bases and J by 4 bases; unmatched bases: 1. Here the CDR3 reads CSAPSGGADTQYF. Here the CDR3 DNA reads TGCAGTGCTCCTAGCGGGGGGGCAGATACGCAGTATTTT.

The CDR3 sequence is CASSLMSSYEQYF. For the CDR3, the DNA is TGTGCCAGCAGTTTAATGAGCTCCTACGAGCAGTACTTC. The genes are TRBV27 and TRBJ2-1; D is undetermined. The DNA end is more similar to TRBJ2-7, so the J call may be wrong. Per germline, CDR1 MNHEY and CDR2 SMNVEV (reference sequence). The CDR3 contains 13 residues.

CDR3 bases: TGCGCCAGCAGCTTGTTAGGGGGAGGCCAAGAGACCCAGTACTTC. Its protein product is CASSLLGGGQETQYF. The rearrangement joins TRBV5-1 to TRBJ2-5; either TRBD1 or TRBD2 may supply D (6 bases each). The V gene's germline CDR1 is SGHRS and CDR2 YFSETQ. CDR3 length: 15 residues. V shed 1 base and J shed 1 base, with 11 bases lying between them.

There are many counts of this clonotype. The chain links TRBV20-1 to TRBJ2-3, with D perhaps TRBD2 (6 bases). The CDR3 loop spans 14 amino acids. CDR1 is DFQATT, CDR2 SNEGSKA, per germline (reference sequence). V lost 7 bases, J lost 3 bases, and 17 bases lay in between. This CDR3 reads CSVPMGGGTDTQYF. CDR3 DNA: TGCAGTGTTCCTATGGGGGGAGGAACAGATACGCAGTATTTT.

The chain has TRBV6-6 and TRBJ1-4; the D is unclear. CDR3 length: 17 amino acids. Germline V lookup: CDR1 MNHNY, CDR2 SVGAGI (reference sequence). Between the trimmed V and J ends, which lost 4 bases and 0 bases, there was a span of 15 bases. The CDR3 DNA is TGTGCCAGCAGTTCCCTTTTGGTACCATCAACTAATGAAAAACTGTTTTTT. Its protein is CASSSLLVPSTNEKLFF.

The chain carries TRBV20-1 and TRBJ2-1; 9 bases fit TRBD1. The CDR3 is 14 amino acids. Germline lookup yields CDR1 DFQATT and CDR2 SNEGSKA (reference sequence). Trimming took 6 bases from V and 4 from J; bases not matched to a gene: 7. The DNA for the CDR3 is TGCAGTGCCCAGGGCGGGACAGGGTACAATGAGCAGTTCTTC. Translating it yields CSAQGGTGYNEQFF.

This clonotype was observed at least ten times. The chain combines TRBV6-5 with TRBJ2-3; 13 bases are a match to TRBD2. Unmatched junction bases numbered 11, after V lost 2 bases and J lost 6 bases. There are 18 residues in the CDR3. Germline V CDR1 and CDR2: MNHEY, SVGAGI. In nucleotides, the CDR3 is TGTGCCAGCAGTTACGACCTCATGGGACTAGCGGGGTTGGATACGCAGTATTTT. Protein sequence: CASSYDLMGLAGLDTQYF.